This TCR beta chain was identified during a study of T cell changes during pregnancy in multiple sclerosis. Clones were read by immunoSEQ multiplex PCR, and TCRdb kept only the in-frame ones, dropping some. Seen here are approximately 97,000 clones, about nine tenths observed once, and the top ten hold over 0.6%. This specimen consisted of peripheral blood, obtained in the second trimester of pregnancy. The clonotype was recovered from a female donor in good health, enrolled as a control in a pregnancy study.

The CDR3: CASSQYVLGPGNTIYF. The CDR3 coding sequence is TGCGCCAGCAGCCAGTACGTTTTGGGCCCTGGAAACACCATATATTTT. The chain is built from TRBV4-3 and TRBJ1-3; D is unresolved. V lost 3 bases and J 2 bases, leaving 14 bases between the germline ends. The CDR3 totals 16 residues. Germline V gene data show CDR1 as LGHNA and CDR2 as YSLEER.